This entry concerns a single TCR beta chain. The antigen is undetermined. The data derive from a study of T cell repertoires in cytomegalovirus infection. CDR1 and CDR2 (germline): SGHDN, FVKESK. After removal of 0 bases from V and 3 bases from J, the junction contained 7 bases not matched to a gene. This CDR3 comprises 16 residues. Overall study results and limits: Dominant in the ex vivo response were TCR beta clonotypes restricted by HLA-C and specific for CMV.

TCRdb processed the reads anew with MiXCR; each CDR3 protein has one entry. This sample has hundreds of thousands of distinct CDR3 sequences; approximately 24% occur once, and the top ten carry 6.5% to 10%. Sequenced input: CD8+ T cells from PBMCs. The TCR originated in a human donor in good health (CMV status not recorded). Some clones in this sample may be carry-over from other donors' samples. The chain recombines TRBV14 with TRBJ1-2; 7 bases fit TRBD1. The chain's CDR3 is CASSQDSFDRDYGYTF. CDR3 nucleotides: TGTGCCAGCAGCCAAGATTCTTTCGACAGGGACTATGGCTACACCTTC.